Presented here are 25 T cell receptor beta chains from one specimen sequenced in a study of read filtering for tumor transcriptome and immune sequencing. The library was built from around 400 ng RNA with molecular barcoded adaptors for alpha/delta and beta/gamma chains. TCRdb recomputed calls from the reads with MiXCR, one row per CDR3 protein. Of 93,000 or so distinct CDR3 sequences listed, 20% to 25% are singletons. The source material was a population of CD138-negative cells sorted from bone marrow. The receptors shown here come from a donor aged 40 or older with multiple myeloma.

This clonotype came up a few times. This sequence joins TRBV14 and TRBJ1-2; D remains unclear. The germline V and J ends were trimmed by 0 bases and 5 bases, with 13 bases remaining between them. Germline V gene data show CDR1 as SGHDN and CDR2 as FVKESK. The CDR3 has 15 residues. Here the CDR3 DNA reads TGTGCCAGCAGCCAAGACCGACCAAGATATTATGGCTACACCTTC. This gives the protein CASSQDRPRYYGYTF.

This clonotype was observed many times. The chain employs TRBV7-2 and TRBJ2-1, with D hard to call. CDR3 size: 12 residues. V lost 5 bases and J lost 4, with 6 bases in between. Germline assignment: CDR1 SGHTA and CDR2 FQGNSA. Written as DNA, the CDR3 is TGTGCCAGCAGCCAAGTGTACAATGAGCAGTTCTTC. It specifies CASSQVYNEQFF.

This clonotype occurred a few times. CDR3 sequence reads: CASSPRLAGTGELFF. CDR3 DNA: TGTGCCAGCTCACCACGACTAGCGGGCACCGGGGAGCTGTTTTTT. The J gene is TRBJ2-2, the V gene TRBV18; 10 bases align to TRBD2. Germline CDR1 KGHSH, CDR2 LQKENI. V shed 1 base, J shed 4 bases, and the junction held 0 bases outside the gene matches. This CDR3 region has 15 residues. Full variable domain (missing parts from reference TRBV18 and TRBJ2-2): NAGVMQNPRHLVRRRGQEARLRCSPMKGHSHVYWYRQLPEEGLKFMVYLQKENIIDESGMPKERFSAEFPKEGPSILRIQQVVRGDSAAYFCASSPRLAGTGELFFGEGSRLTVL.

The gene calls are TRBV20-1 and TRBJ2-1; D remains unclear. CDR3 length: 16 residues. Germline assignment: CDR1 DFQATT and CDR2 SNEGSKA (reference sequence). V was trimmed by 0 bases and J by 0 bases, leaving 12 bases between them. The CDR3 DNA reads as TGCAGTGCTAGAGATCTGGGCGTAAGCTCCTACAATGAGCAGTTCTTC. It translates to CSARDLGVSSYNEQFF.

Details on this clonotype: A much bigger clone sits one base away, suggesting this may be a read error. The chain is built from TRBV20-1 and TRBJ2-2; 8 bases match TRBD1. V shed 8 bases and J 0 bases; nucleotides not matched to a gene: 5. There are 14 residues in the CDR3. Germline loops: CDR1 DFQATT, CDR2 SNEGSKA (reference sequence). The CDR3 is CSTTTGANTGELFF. For the CDR3, the DNA is TGCAGTACTACGACAGGGGCGAACACCGGGGAGCTGTTTTTT.

This clonotype was found many times. The chain joins TRBV5-5 to TRBJ2-5; D possibly corresponds to TRBD1 (5 bases). There are 12 residues in the CDR3. Trimming removed 2 bases at V and 4 bases at J, with 6 bases between. Germline lookup yields CDR1 SGHKS and CDR2 YYEKEE (reference sequence). CDR3 bases: TGTGCCAGCAGCTTCCAGGGAGAGACCCAGTACTTC. It codes for CASSFQGETQYF.

This clonotype was counted ten times or more. The V call is TRBV5-1, the J call TRBJ2-7, with D unresolved. The CDR3 has 12 amino acids. CDR1 SGHRS and CDR2 YFSETQ come from the germline V gene. Trimming shortened V by 4 bases and J by 0 bases, and 5 bases separated the two germline ends. This chain's CDR3 is CASSKDSYEQYF. CDR3 bases: TGCGCCAGCAGCAAGGACTCCTACGAGCAGTACTTC.

This clonotype was seen at least ten times. The chain joins TRBV3-1 to TRBJ2-1; 8 nucleotides match TRBD2. CDR1 is LGHDT and CDR2 is YNNKEL in the germline V gene (reference sequence). CDR3 length: 16 amino acids. V gave up 0 bases and J gave up 5 bases; unmatched junction bases: 6. The CDR3 sequence is CASSQDGGGGHNEQFF. DNA for the CDR3: TGTGCCAGCAGCCAAGACGGGGGGGGAGGCCACAATGAGCAGTTCTTC.

The chain employs TRBV5-1 and TRBJ1-4; D gene unclear. Per the germline V gene, CDR1 is SGHRS and CDR2 is YFSETQ. Trimming took off 0 bases at V and 0 bases at J, with 9 bases between the two ends. The CDR3 is 16 amino acids. In DNA form, the CDR3 reads TGCGCCAGCAGCTTGGAGTTGTCAGCAACTAATGAAAAACTGTTTTTT. Its translation: CASSLELSATNEKLFF.

This clonotype was recorded many times. The V gene is TRBV7-3, the J gene TRBJ1-1; D gene unclear. The CDR3 runs to 15 residues. V lost 1 base and J 0 bases, leaving 9 bases between the germline ends. The germline V gene encodes CDR1 SGHTA and CDR2 FQGTGA. The CDR3 DNA follows: TGTGCCAGCAGCTTAAACCGCCTCATGAACACTGAAGCTTTCTTT. Encoded protein: CASSLNRLMNTEAFF.

This clonotype has ten or more counts. V usage is TRBV5-1 and J usage is TRBJ2-3, with TRBD2 matching over 11 bases. Germline V gene sequence: CDR1 SGHRS, CDR2 YFSETQ. The V gene end was trimmed by 4 bases and the J gene end by 5 bases; junction bases not matched to a gene: 12. This CDR3 is built from 17 residues. DNA of the CDR3: TGCGCCAGCAGCGGGGGACTAGCGGTCTTGCTGGGAGATACGCAGTATTTT. It translates to CASSGGLAVLLGDTQYF.

This clonotype occurred many times. V is TRBV18 and J is TRBJ2-3; D not certain. Germline V gene sequence: CDR1 KGHSH, CDR2 LQKENI. Trimming removed 2 bases at V and 1 base at J, with 16 bases between. CDR3 length equals 17 residues. The CDR3 loop reads CASSPNPSARGTDTQYF. CDR3 in DNA: TGTGCCAGCTCACCAAACCCTTCAGCACGAGGCACAGATACGCAGTATTTT.

Many counts were recorded for this clonotype. This CDR3 reads CSASPPSGRTREEQYF. The CDR3 DNA reads TGCAGTGCTAGCCCCCCTTCGGGACGAACGCGTGAGGAGCAGTACTTC. This chain uses TRBV20-1 with TRBJ2-7; D could derive from TRBD1 or TRBD2 (5 bases each). CDR1 and CDR2 (germline): DFQATT, SNEGSKA (reference sequence). The CDR3 is 16 residues long. V lost 3 bases and J 7 bases, leaving 25 bases between the germline ends.

This sequence joins TRBV5-4 and TRBJ1-4; D not resolved. Trimming left V 4 bases short and J 6 bases short, with 19 bases between. The length of the CDR3 is 16 residues. Germline V gene lookup returns CDR1 SGHNT and CDR2 YYREEE (reference sequence). The CDR3 DNA follows: TGTGCCAGCAGCCCGGATCGGTCGCCTGAGGATGAAAAACTGTTTTTT. This gives the protein CASSPDRSPEDEKLFF.

There are many counts of this clonotype. The gene calls are TRBV5-1 and TRBJ2-1; tentative D call: TRBD2 (5 bases). Germline values: CDR1 SGHRS, CDR2 YFSETQ. This CDR3 spans 16 amino acids. V lost 3 bases, J lost 6 bases, and 19 bases lay in between. CDR3 DNA sequence: TGCGCCAGCAGCTGGCTGGGGAGTTTTATTGGCAATGAGCAGTTCTTC. Amino acids: CASSWLGSFIGNEQFF.

Within the sample, this clonotype is medium-sized. The rearrangement joins TRBV2 to TRBJ2-1; D remains ambiguous. The V end lost 3 bases, the J end lost 6 bases, and 9 bases lay between the germline ends. Germline V lookup: CDR1 SNHLY, CDR2 FYNNEI. The CDR3 is 13 residues long. CDR3 sequence reads: CASSDQWSNEQFF. CDR3 in DNA: TGTGCCAGCAGTGATCAGTGGTCCAATGAGCAGTTCTTC.

This clonotype has a count of ten or more. The J gene is TRBJ2-6, the V gene TRBV5-1, with D possibly called TRBD1 or TRBD2 (5 bases each). CDR1 is SGHRS and CDR2 is YFSETQ in the germline V gene. CDR3 size: 18 residues. V lost 3 bases and J lost 0, with 16 bases in between. This CDR3 reads CASSWPPGRASGANVLTF. CDR3 coding DNA: TGCGCCAGCAGCTGGCCCCCGGGGCGGGCCTCTGGGGCCAACGTCCTGACTTTC.

This clonotype occurred a few times. With a much larger clone just one base away, this may be a read error. CDR3 DNA: TGTGCCAGCTCACCAGCGGGGGGAGTCACAGATATGCAGTATTTT. Its protein is CASSPAGGVTDMQYF. The genes are TRBV18 and TRBJ2-3, with 8 positions matching TRBD2. Germline CDR1 reads KGHSH; CDR2 reads LQKENI. CDR3 length: 15 residues.

The chain combines TRBV30 with TRBJ1-2, with unresolved D. The V gene's germline CDR1 is GTSNPN and CDR2 SVGIG (reference sequence). V lost 4 bases to trimming and J lost 1 base, with 16 bases between them. The CDR3 loop spans 15 amino acids. CDR3 nucleotide sequence: TGTGCCTGGACTGTTAGTGGGCGAGGTAACTATGGCTACACCTTC. It encodes CAWTVSGRGNYGYTF. Full variable domain (outside the CDR3, taken from reference TRBV30 and TRBJ1-2): SQTIHQWPATLVQPVGSPLSLECTVEGTSNPNLYWYRQAAGRGLQLLFYSVGIGQISSEVPQNLSASRPQDRQFILSSKKLLLSDSGFYLCAWTVSGRGNYGYTFGSGTRLTVV.

This clonotype was counted many times. This sequence joins TRBV3-1 and TRBJ2-1; 10 bases align to TRBD1. The CDR3 extends over 13 amino acids. CDR1 is LGHDT, CDR2 YNNKEL, per germline (reference sequence). V was pared by 8 bases and J by 5 bases, with 3 bases of the junction left unmatched. The DNA for the CDR3 is TGTGCCAGCCTGGGACAGGGGAACAATGAGCAGTTCTTC. It specifies CASLGQGNNEQFF.

At least ten counts were recorded for this clonotype. This CDR3 is CASSSTGGGTEAFF. The CDR3 DNA follows: TGTGCCAGCAGTTCCACGGGCGGGGGCACTGAAGCTTTCTTT. The chain recombines TRBV28 with TRBJ1-1, with D tentatively TRBD1 (5 bases). This CDR3 comprises 14 residues. Trimming pared 4 bases from V and 4 bases from J, leaving 13 bases between. Germline V CDR1 and CDR2: MDHEN, SYDVKM.

Points on this clonotype: It may be a read error: a sequence one base away is much more abundant. The chain joins TRBV28 to TRBJ1-4; D is unresolved. The germline gives CDR1 MDHEN, CDR2 SYDVKM. V was pared by 2 bases and J by 7 bases, with 14 bases between. CDR3 length: 15 amino acids. For the CDR3, the DNA is TGTGCCAGCAGTTTACCGACGGGATTGGGTGAAAAACTGTTTTTT. Amino acid sequence: CASSLPTGLGEKLFF. Drawing the rest from reference TRBV28 and TRBJ1-4, the complete variable domain is DVKVTQSSRYLVKRTGEKVFLECVQDMDHENMFWYRQDPGLGLRLIYFSYDVKMKEKGDIPEGYSVSREKKERFSLILESASTNQTSMYLCASSLPTGLGEKLFFGSGTQLSVL.

At least ten counts were recorded for this clonotype. The chain couples TRBV5-4 to TRBJ2-6; D uncertain. The germline V gene encodes CDR1 SGHNT and CDR2 YYREEE (reference sequence). The CDR3 extends over 13 amino acids. Trimming shortened V by 4 bases and J by 1 base, and 3 bases separated the two germline ends. The CDR3 nucleotides read TGTGCCAGCAGCATTTCTGGGGCCAACGTCCTGACTTTC. It translates to CASSISGANVLTF.

In this sample, this clonotype turned up many times. This chain links TRBV2 with TRBJ2-7; the D gene is possibly TRBD1 (6 bases). Trimming shortened V by 3 bases and J by 7 bases, and 13 bases separated the two germline ends. CDR3 length: 13 residues. Germline-derived CDR1 and CDR2 are SNHLY and FYNNEI. In nucleotides, the CDR3 is TGTGCCAGCAGTGATAACAGGGTTTGGGAGCAGTACTTC. It encodes CASSDNRVWEQYF.

There are many counts of this clonotype. The rearrangement links TRBV20-1 to TRBJ2-2, with D unresolved. V was clipped by 6 bases and J by 3 bases, with 5 bases between them. CDR3 length: 11 residues. CDR1 and CDR2 from the germline V gene are DFQATT and SNEGSKA (reference sequence). The CDR3 sequence is CSASYTGELFF. DNA for the CDR3: TGCAGTGCCTCCTACACCGGGGAGCTGTTTTTT.